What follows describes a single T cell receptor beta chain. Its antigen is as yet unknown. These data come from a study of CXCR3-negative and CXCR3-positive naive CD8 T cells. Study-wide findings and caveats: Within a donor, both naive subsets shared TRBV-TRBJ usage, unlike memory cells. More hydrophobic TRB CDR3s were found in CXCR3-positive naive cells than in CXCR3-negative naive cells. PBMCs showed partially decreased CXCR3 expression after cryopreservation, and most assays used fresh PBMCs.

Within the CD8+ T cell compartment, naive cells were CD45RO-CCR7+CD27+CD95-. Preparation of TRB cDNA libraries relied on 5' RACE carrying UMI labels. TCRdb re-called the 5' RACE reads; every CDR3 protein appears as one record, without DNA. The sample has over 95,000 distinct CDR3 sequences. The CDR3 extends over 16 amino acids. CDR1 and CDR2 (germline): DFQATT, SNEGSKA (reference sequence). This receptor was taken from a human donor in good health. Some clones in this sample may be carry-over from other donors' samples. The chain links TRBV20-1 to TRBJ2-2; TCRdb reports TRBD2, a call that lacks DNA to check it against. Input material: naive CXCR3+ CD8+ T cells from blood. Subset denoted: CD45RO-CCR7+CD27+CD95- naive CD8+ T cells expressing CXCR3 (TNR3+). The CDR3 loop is CSAPVRGPSNTGELFF.